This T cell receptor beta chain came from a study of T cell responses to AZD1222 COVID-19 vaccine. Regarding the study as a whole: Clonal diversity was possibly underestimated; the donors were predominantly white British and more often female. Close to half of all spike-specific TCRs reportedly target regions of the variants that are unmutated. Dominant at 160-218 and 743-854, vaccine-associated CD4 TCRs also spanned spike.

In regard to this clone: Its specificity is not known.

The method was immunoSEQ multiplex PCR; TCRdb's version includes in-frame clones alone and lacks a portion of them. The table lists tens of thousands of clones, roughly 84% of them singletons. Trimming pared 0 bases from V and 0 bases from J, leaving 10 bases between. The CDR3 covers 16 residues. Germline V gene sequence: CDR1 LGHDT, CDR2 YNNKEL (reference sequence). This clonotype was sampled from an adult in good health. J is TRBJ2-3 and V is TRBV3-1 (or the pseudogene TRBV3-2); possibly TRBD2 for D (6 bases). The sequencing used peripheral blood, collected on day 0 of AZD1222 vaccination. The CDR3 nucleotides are TGTGCCAGCAGCCAAGAAGAGCGGGCTAGCACAGATACGCAGTATTTT. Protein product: CASSQEERASTDTQYF.